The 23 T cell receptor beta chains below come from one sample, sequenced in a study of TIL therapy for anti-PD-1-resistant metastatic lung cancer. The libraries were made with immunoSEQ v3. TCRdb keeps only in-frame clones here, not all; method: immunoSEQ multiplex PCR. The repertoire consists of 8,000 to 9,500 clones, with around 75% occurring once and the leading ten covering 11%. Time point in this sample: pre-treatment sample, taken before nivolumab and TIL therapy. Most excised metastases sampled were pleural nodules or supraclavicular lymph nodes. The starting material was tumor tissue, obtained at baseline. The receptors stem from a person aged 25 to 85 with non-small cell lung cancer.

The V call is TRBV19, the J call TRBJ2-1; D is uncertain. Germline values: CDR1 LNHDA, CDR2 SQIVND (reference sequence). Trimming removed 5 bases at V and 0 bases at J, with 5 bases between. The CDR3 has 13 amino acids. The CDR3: CASSLSSYNEQFF. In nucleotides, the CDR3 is TGTGCCAGTAGTCTGAGCTCCTACAATGAGCAGTTCTTC.

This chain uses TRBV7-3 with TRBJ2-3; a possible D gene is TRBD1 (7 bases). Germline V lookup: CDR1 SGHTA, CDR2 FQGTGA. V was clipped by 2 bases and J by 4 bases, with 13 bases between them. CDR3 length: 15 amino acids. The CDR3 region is CASSLGDRDSDTQYF. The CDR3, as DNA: TGTGCCAGCAGCTTAGGAGACAGGGACTCAGATACGCAGTATTTT.

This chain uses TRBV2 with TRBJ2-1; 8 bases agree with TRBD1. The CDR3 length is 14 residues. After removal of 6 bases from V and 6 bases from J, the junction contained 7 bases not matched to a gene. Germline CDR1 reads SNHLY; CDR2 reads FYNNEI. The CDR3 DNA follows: TGTGCCAGCAGCTGGACAGGGCGCGGCAATGAGCAGTTCTTC. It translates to CASSWTGRGNEQFF.

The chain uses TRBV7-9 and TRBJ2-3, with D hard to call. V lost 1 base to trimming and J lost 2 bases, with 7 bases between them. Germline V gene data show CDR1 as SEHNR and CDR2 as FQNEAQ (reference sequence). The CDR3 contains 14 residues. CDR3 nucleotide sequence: TGTGCCAGCAGCTTAGGAGCTATCACAGATACGCAGTATTTT. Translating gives CASSLGAITDTQYF.

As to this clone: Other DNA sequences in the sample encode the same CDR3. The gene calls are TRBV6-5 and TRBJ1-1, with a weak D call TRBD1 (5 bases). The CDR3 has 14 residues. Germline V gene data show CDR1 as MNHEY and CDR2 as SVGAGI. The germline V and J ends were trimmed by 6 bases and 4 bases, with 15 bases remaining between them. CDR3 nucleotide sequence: TGTGCCAGCAGCCCCGGGCAGGGTCCCACTGAAGCTTTCTTT. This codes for CASSPGQGPTEAFF.

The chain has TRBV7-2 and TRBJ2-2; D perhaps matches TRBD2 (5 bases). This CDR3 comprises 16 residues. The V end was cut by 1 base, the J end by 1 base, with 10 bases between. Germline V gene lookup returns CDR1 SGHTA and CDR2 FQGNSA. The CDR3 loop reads CASSLVSGQNTGELFF. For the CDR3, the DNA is TGTGCCAGCAGCTTAGTGAGCGGCCAGAACACCGGGGAGCTGTTTTTT.

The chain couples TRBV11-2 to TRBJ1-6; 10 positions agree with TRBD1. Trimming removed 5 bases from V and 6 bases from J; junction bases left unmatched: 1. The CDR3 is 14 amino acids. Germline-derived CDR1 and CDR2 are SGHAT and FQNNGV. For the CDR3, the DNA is TGTGCCAGCAGCCGGACAGGGGGTAATTCACCCCTCCACTTT. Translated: CASSRTGGNSPLHF.

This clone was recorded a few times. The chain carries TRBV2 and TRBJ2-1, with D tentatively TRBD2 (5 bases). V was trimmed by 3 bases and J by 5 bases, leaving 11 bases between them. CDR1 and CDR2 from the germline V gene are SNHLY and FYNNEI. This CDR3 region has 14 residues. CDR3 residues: CASSDLAPDNEQFF. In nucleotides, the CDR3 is TGTGCCAGCAGTGATCTAGCTCCGGACAATGAGCAGTTCTTC.

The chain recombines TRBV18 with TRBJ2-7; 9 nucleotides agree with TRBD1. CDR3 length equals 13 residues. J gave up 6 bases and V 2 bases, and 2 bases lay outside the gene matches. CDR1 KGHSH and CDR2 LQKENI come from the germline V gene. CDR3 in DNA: TGTGCCAGCTCACCAAACAGGGGGCGCGAGCAGTACTTC. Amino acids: CASSPNRGREQYF.

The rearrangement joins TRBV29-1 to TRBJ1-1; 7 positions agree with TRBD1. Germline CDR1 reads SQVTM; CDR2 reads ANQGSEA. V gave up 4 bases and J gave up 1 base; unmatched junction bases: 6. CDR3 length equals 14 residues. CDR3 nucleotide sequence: TGCAGCGTTGGGTGGACAGGCCGGAACACTGAAGCTTTCTTT. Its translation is CSVGWTGRNTEAFF.

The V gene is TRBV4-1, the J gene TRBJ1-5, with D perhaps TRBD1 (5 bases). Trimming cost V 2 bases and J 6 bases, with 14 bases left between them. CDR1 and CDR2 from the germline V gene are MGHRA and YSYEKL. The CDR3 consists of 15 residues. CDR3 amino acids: CASSQWDRGAQPQHF. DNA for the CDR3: TGCGCCAGCAGCCAATGGGACCGGGGAGCTCAGCCCCAGCATTTT.

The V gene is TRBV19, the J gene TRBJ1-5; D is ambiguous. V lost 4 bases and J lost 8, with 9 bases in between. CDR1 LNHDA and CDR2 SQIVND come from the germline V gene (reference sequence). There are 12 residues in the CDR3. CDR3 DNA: TGTGCCAGTAGTAGGGGAACGGAGCCCCAGCATTTT. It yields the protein CASSRGTEPQHF.

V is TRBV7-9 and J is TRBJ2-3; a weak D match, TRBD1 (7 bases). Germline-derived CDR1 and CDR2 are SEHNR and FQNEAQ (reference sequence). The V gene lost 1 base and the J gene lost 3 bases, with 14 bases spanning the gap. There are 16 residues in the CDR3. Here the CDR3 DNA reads TGTGCCAGCAGCTTAGTCTCAGGGGGAGGAACAGATACGCAGTATTTT. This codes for CASSLVSGGGTDTQYF.

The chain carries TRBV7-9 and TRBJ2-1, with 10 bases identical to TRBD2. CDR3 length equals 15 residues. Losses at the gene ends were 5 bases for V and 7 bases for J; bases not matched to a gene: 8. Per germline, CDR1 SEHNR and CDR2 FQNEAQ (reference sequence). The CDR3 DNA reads TGTGCCAGCAGCAACCTGGGACTAGCGCCGAATGAGCAGTTCTTC. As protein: CASSNLGLAPNEQFF.

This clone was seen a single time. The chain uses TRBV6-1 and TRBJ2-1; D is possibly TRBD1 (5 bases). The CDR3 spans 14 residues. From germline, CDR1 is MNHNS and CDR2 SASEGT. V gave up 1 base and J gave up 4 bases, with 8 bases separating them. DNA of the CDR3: TGTGCCAGCAGTGAAGTAGCAGGGTACAATGAGCAGTTCTTC. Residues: CASSEVAGYNEQFF.

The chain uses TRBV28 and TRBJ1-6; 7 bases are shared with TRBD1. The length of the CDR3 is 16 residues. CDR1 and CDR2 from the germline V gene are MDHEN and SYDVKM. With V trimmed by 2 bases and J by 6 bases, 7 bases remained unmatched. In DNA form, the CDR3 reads TGTGCCAGCAGTTTAGTGGCGGGACAGACTAATTCACCCCTCCACTTT. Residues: CASSLVAGQTNSPLHF.

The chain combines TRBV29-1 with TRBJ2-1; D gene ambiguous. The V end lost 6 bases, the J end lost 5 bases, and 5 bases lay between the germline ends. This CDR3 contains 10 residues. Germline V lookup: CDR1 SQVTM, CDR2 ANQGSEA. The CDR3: CSVSNNEQFF. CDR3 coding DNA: TGCAGCGTCAGTAACAATGAGCAGTTCTTC.

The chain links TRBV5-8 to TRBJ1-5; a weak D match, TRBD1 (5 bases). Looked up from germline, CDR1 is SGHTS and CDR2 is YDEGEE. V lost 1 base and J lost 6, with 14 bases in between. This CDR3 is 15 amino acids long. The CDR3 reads CASSLRRGKGQPQHF. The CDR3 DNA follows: TGTGCCAGCAGCTTGCGGAGGGGCAAAGGTCAGCCCCAGCATTTT.

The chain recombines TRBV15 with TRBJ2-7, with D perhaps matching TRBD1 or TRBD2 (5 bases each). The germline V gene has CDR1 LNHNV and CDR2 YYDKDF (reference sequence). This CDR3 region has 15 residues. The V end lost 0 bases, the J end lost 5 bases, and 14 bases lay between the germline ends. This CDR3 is CATSRDVFRDHEQYF. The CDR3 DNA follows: TGTGCCACCAGCAGAGATGTTTTCCGGGACCACGAGCAGTACTTC.

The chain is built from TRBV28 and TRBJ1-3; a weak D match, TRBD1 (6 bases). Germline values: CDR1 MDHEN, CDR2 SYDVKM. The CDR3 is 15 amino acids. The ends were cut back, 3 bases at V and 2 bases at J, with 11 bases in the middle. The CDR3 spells CASSFVGGTGNTIYF. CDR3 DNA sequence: TGTGCCAGCAGTTTTGTGGGGGGCACTGGAAACACCATATATTTT.

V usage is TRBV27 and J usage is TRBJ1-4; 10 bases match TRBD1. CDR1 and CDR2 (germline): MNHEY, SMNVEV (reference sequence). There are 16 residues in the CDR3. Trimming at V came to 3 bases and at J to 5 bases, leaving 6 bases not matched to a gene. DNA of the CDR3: TGTGCCAGCAGTTTTAGGCCGGGACAGGGGAATGAAAAACTGTTTTTT. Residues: CASSFRPGQGNEKLFF.

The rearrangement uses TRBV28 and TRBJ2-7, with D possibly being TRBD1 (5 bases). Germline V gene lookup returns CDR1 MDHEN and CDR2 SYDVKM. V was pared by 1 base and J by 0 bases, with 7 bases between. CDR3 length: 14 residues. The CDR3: CASSLYGASYEQYF. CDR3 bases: TGTGCCAGCAGTTTATATGGGGCCTCCTACGAGCAGTACTTC.

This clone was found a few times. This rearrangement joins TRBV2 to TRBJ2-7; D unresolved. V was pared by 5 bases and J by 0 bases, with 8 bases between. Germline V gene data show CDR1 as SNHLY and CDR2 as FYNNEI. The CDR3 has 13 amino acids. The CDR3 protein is CASSSFVSYEQYF. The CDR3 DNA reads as TGTGCCAGCAGTTCATTTGTCTCCTACGAGCAGTACTTC.